This TCR beta chain was captured in a study of early stage breast cancer tumors (dated by TCRdb to the late 2010s). Looking at the study overall: Of the 15 to 20 invasive breast tumors, 12 to 13 were found to be estrogen receptor-positive, progesterone receptor-positive and HER2-negative. Of the approximately twelve ER+/PR+/HER2- tumors, eight were classified as invasive ductal carcinomas and four as invasive lobular carcinomas. A read coverage of roughly 10-fold per sample was achieved on average. A total of about 2,800,000 templates, representing 1,097,674 unique clonotypes, were detected across all samples.

As encoded in the germline V gene, CDR1 is SNHLY while CDR2 is FYNNEI. Trimming removed 1 base from V and 4 bases from J, leaving 8 bases between the germline ends. CDR3 length: 14 amino acids, cysteine to phenylalanine. The read is trimmed to its CDR3 DNA, 42 bases read in frame from base 1. Beyond this particular receptor, the publication reports: Repertoires from blood and normal breast were more alike than repertoires from blood and tumor, and in about 90% of the 16 patients, comparing each tissue with blood separated tumor from normal. Tumors showed about 2.5-fold higher T cell density and higher clonality than adjacent normal breast tissue. Chain pairing and functional markers such as CD4, CD8 and FOXP3 were missed by bulk genomic DNA sequencing of unsorted cells. Enriched TCRB sequences shared across patients were found to be mostly commonly generated sequences that were unlikely to play an important role in the tumor microenvironment. Analysis by tumor subtype was prevented by the small cohort size.

Notes on this clone: Its antigen target is currently unknown. Nothing much larger sits one base from this clone, and base qualities are not available.

Each sample was amplified as two independent genomic DNA replicates: approximately 0.5 ug for blood and roughly 1.5 ug for tumor or normal breast. TCRB sequencing of genomic DNA was carried out with the ImmunoSeq Intro kit according to the manufacturer's instructions. The multiplex PCR ran for 30 to 40 cycles using proprietary primers and spike-in control sequences for absolute quantification. An 87-bp fragment spanning the CDR3 and flanking V and J genes was sequenced with single-end 150-bp reads. Each lane of an Illumina MiSeq using version 3.0 chemistry carried seven multiplexed samples, with two replicates per sample. Concerning the study's data processing: The vendor's proprietary pipeline handled the raw data processing, merging both replicates into a single result for each sample. Clonotypes were defined as productive rearrangements sharing the V-gene family, CDR3 amino acid sequence and J-gene segment. Clonality was calculated as 1 minus the normalized Shannon entropy (Pielou evenness) of TCRB abundances. To estimate T cell density, the total number of templates was divided by the input cell count, which was inferred from how much DNA went in. Recon was used with default parameters to estimate total repertoire diversity and clonality. A clonotype was considered tumor-enriched if its abundance in tumor exceeded 0.1% and was at least 32-fold higher than its abundance in normal breast. Held by TCRdb, this immuneACCESS table contains in-frame sequences only and omits some clones. Under half of the omission traces to an unresolved V gene where checked; the cause of the rest is unknown. That table furnishes V, J and clone size, whereas the DNA furnished D and trimming. The sample records about 19,000 clones, about 86% of which are singletons. Under 2% of the sample belongs to the ten largest clones.

The study profiled bulk TCR beta-chain repertoires in matched peripheral blood, tumor and adjacent normal breast tissue taken from approximately 15 patients with early-stage breast cancer. Before surgery, roughly 4.5-10 mL of whole blood was collected into EDTA tubes and then processed within 2 hours. Peripheral blood mononuclear cells were isolated by Ficoll-Paque centrifugation in SepMate-50 tubes. PBMCs were cryopreserved in aliquots of roughly 1.9 to 4 million cells in roughly 90% FBS with around 10% DMSO and kept in liquid nitrogen. Genomic DNA was extracted with the Qiagen AllPrep DNA/RNA Mini kit.

The chain was built from TRBV2 and TRBJ1-5; a tentative D call is TRBD1 (6 bases match). This clonotype was obtained from a person aged 70 to 79 with breast cancer. Material for sequencing was blood. The nucleotides are TGTGCCAGCAGTGAAGGCCAGGGGAATCAGCCCCAGCATTTT. Its amino acids are CASSEGQGNQPQHF.